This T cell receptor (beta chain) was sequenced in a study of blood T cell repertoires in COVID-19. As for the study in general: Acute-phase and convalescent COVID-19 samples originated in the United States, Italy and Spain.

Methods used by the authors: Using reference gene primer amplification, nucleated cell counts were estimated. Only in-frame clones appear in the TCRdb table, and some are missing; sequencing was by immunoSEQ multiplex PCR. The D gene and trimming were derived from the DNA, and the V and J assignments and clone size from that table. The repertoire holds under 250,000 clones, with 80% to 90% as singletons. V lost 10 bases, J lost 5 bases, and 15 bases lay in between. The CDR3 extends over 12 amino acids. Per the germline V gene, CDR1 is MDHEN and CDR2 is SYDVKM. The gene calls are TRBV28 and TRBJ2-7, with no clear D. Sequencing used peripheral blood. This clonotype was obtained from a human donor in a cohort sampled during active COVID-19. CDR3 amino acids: CATLSLPHEQYF. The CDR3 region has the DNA TGTGCCACCCTCTCCCTCCCTCACGAGCAGTACTTC.